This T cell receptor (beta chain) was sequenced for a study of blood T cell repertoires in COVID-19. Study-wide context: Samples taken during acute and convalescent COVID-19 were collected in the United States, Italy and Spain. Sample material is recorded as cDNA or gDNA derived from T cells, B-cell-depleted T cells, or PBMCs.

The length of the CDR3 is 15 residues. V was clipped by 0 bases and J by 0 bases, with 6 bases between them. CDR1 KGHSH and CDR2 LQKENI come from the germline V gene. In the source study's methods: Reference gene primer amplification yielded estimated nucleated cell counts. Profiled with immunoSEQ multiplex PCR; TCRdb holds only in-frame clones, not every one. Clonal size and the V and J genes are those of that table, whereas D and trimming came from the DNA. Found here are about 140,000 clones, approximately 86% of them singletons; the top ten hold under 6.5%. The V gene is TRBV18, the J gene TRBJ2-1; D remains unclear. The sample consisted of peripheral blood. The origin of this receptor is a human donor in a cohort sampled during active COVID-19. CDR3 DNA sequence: TGTGCCAGCTCACCACCGGGCAGCTCCTACAATGAGCAGTTCTTC. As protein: CASSPPGSSYNEQFF.